This T cell receptor beta chain was identified during a study of T cell changes during pregnancy in multiple sclerosis. Profiling relied on immunoSEQ multiplex PCR, and the TCRdb table lists in-frame clones only, not all of them. The data show 40,000 to 55,000 clones, almost 95% seen once. The V gene lost 6 bases and the J gene lost 2 bases, with 16 bases spanning the gap. Germline V gene lookup returns CDR1 MDHEN and CDR2 SYDVKM. CDR3 length: 16 residues. What was sequenced was peripheral blood. V gene TRBV28 combines with J gene TRBJ2-2; a possible D gene is TRBD2 (6 bases). This receptor was identified in a female donor with multiple sclerosis, enrolled in a pregnancy study. The CDR3 reads CASRNTGEKNTGELFF. CDR3 nucleotide sequence: TGTGCCAGCAGAAACACGGGAGAGAAAAACACCGGGGAGCTGTTTTTT.